The 23 T cell receptor beta chains given below trace back to one sample, sequenced in a study of long-term antiretroviral therapy in people with HIV. They ran version v3.0 of the immunoSEQ assay at survey level. Here immunoSEQ multiplex PCR was the method, and the copy in TCRdb shows in-frame clones only, minus some. The repertoire holds about 36,000 clones, over 70% seen once, with approximately 6.1% in the top ten. This specimen was unsorted PBMCs, taken 0.6 years after starting antiretroviral therapy. The receptors were gathered from a man younger than 35 with HIV.

This chain links TRBV19 with TRBJ1-5; 7 nucleotides match TRBD1. Unmatched junction bases numbered 10, after V lost 2 bases and J lost 3 bases. The CDR3 consists of 17 residues. Germline CDR1 reads LNHDA; CDR2 reads SQIVND (reference sequence). The CDR3 reads CASSISGRGFINQPQHF. The CDR3 coding sequence is TGTGCCAGTAGTATAAGCGGCAGGGGGTTTATCAATCAGCCCCAGCATTTT. Full variable domain (rest looked up from reference TRBV19 and TRBJ1-5): DGGITQSPKYLFRKEGQNVTLSCEQNLNHDAMYWYRQDPGQGLRLIYYSQIVNDFQKGDIAEGYSVSREKKESFPLTVTSAQKNPTAFYLCASSISGRGFINQPQHFGDGTRLSIL.

This chain joins TRBV7-8 and TRBJ1-2, with TRBD1 matching over 9 bases. The length of the CDR3 is 17 residues. CDR1 is SGHVS and CDR2 is FQNEAQ in the germline V gene. The ends lost 5 bases at V and 4 bases at J; junction bases unmatched: 14. CDR3 bases: TGTGCCAGCAGCATTACAGGGGGCGGTGAAGTGGCCTATGGCTACACCTTC. It translates to CASSITGGGEVAYGYTF. Supplemented by reference TRBV7-8 and TRBJ1-2, the full variable domain reads GAGVSQSPRYKVAKRGQDVALRCDPISGHVSLFWYQQALGQGPEFLTYFQNEAQLDKSGLPSDRFFAERPEGSVSTLKIQRTQQEDSAVYLCASSITGGGEVAYGYTFGSGTRLTVV.

This sequence joins TRBV30 and TRBJ2-7, with D perhaps TRBD1 (6 bases). Germline lookup yields CDR1 GTSNPN and CDR2 SVGIG (reference sequence). V lost 3 bases and J 6 bases, leaving 12 bases between the germline ends. The CDR3 extends over 12 amino acids. The CDR3 coding sequence is TGTGCCTGGAGGCAGGGGACACTCGAGCAGTACTTC. It translates to CAWRQGTLEQYF.

The rearrangement links TRBV28 to TRBJ1-4; no definite D call. This CDR3 is built from 12 residues. V lost 2 bases and J 13 bases, leaving 11 bases between the germline ends. Germline CDR1 is MDHEN and CDR2 is SYDVKM. The CDR3 DNA reads TGTGCCAGCAGTTTAAGGATTACCGCACTGTTTTTT. Protein sequence: CASSLRITALFF.

The chain carries TRBV11-2 and TRBJ2-3, with D perhaps matching TRBD1 (7 bases). Germline-derived CDR1 and CDR2 are SGHAT and FQNNGV. Trimming removed 5 bases at V and 6 bases at J, with 18 bases between. The CDR3 totals 15 residues. This CDR3 reads CASSRGRLATDTQYF. The DNA of the CDR3 is TGTGCCAGCAGCAGGGGGCGGCTAGCGACGGATACGCAGTATTTT.

J is TRBJ2-3 and V is TRBV18; the D gene is possibly TRBD2 (5 bases). V was cut by 0 bases and J by 5 bases, with 15 bases left in between. Germline-derived CDR1 and CDR2 are KGHSH and LQKENI. The CDR3 covers 16 residues. The CDR3 sequence: CASSPPRGNKGDTQYF. In DNA form, the CDR3 reads TGTGCCAGCTCACCACCTAGAGGGAACAAAGGAGATACGCAGTATTTT.

The V and J genes are TRBV25-1 and TRBJ2-2, with D possibly being TRBD1 or TRBD2 (6 bases each). The CDR3 loop spans 14 amino acids. Germline loops: CDR1 MGHDK, CDR2 SYGVNS. Trimming took 3 bases from V and 6 from J, leaving 11 bases between them. The CDR3 loop reads CASSESGEAGELFF. The CDR3 bases are TGTGCCAGCAGTGAGTCAGGGGAGGCCGGGGAGCTGTTTTTT.

The chain employs TRBV4-2 and TRBJ1-3, with 8 bases fitting TRBD1. This CDR3 has 16 amino acids. Germline assignment: CDR1 LGHNA and CDR2 YNFKEQ. The ends lost 4 bases at V and 4 bases at J; junction bases unmatched: 9. CDR3 amino acids: CASSPNSRDRGNTIYF. CDR3 nucleotide sequence: TGTGCCAGCAGCCCAAATTCCCGGGACAGGGGAAACACCATATATTTT.

The rearrangement uses TRBV11-3 and TRBJ1-1, with 11 bases identical to TRBD1. Germline CDR1 is SGHNT and CDR2 is YENEEA. V trimming: 4 bases; J trimming: 6 bases; junction bases outside the gene matches: 13. The CDR3 is 17 residues long. CDR3 in amino acids: CASSSYPGQGGLAEAFF. DNA for the CDR3: TGTGCCAGCAGCTCGTACCCGGGACAGGGGGGGTTGGCTGAAGCTTTCTTT.

V usage is TRBV19 and J usage is TRBJ1-5, with D unresolved. The CDR3 is made up of 15 amino acids. V was pared by 7 bases and J by 0 bases, with 13 bases between. CDR1 is LNHDA, CDR2 SQIVND, per germline (reference sequence). As DNA, the CDR3 is TGTGCCAGTATCGACCGACGGCATAGCAATCAGCCCCAGCATTTT. Amino acids: CASIDRRHSNQPQHF. The full variable domain, its missing parts supplied by reference TRBV19 and TRBJ1-5, is DGGITQSPKYLFRKEGQNVTLSCEQNLNHDAMYWYRQDPGQGLRLIYYSQIVNDFQKGDIAEGYSVSREKKESFPLTVTSAQKNPTAFYLCASIDRRHSNQPQHFGDGTRLSIL.

This chain connects TRBV7-2 to TRBJ1-2; 7 nucleotides align to TRBD1. Germline CDR1 and CDR2: SGHTA and FQGNSA. Trimming took 0 bases from V and 4 from J; bases not matched to a gene: 8. This CDR3 has 16 amino acids. The chain's CDR3 is CASSLAPGQKAYGYTF. For the CDR3, the DNA is TGTGCCAGCAGCTTAGCTCCGGGACAGAAAGCCTATGGCTACACCTTC.

The J gene is TRBJ1-2, the V gene TRBV18; D is unclear. V lost 1 base, J lost 8 bases, and 14 bases lay in between. CDR1 is KGHSH, CDR2 LQKENI, per germline. The CDR3 is 14 residues long. For the CDR3, the DNA is TGTGCCAGCTCACCACGGGAAACCTTTGGGGGCTACACCTTC. Residues: CASSPRETFGGYTF.

The rearrangement uses TRBV25-1 and TRBJ2-7; no clear D gene. The V and J ends lost 3 bases and 0 bases respectively, with 9 bases between them. This CDR3 region has 14 residues. CDR1 is MGHDK and CDR2 is SYGVNS in the germline V gene. The CDR3 region has the DNA TGTGCCAGCAGTGATGGTGAACTCTCCTACGAGCAGTACTTC. Its protein is CASSDGELSYEQYF.

The V gene is TRBV19, the J gene TRBJ2-7, with 8 bases fitting TRBD2. CDR1 and CDR2 (germline): LNHDA, SQIVND (reference sequence). There are 14 residues in the CDR3. The V and J ends lost 3 bases and 3 bases, in that order; junction bases with no gene match: 4. The CDR3 sequence is CASSIRAGGYEQYF. CDR3 coding DNA: TGTGCCAGTAGTATTCGGGCGGGAGGCTACGAGCAGTACTTC.

The gene calls are TRBV6-5 and TRBJ2-7; TRBD1 is a possible D gene (6 bases). V was trimmed by 6 bases and J by 3 bases, leaving 12 bases between them. Germline V gene lookup returns CDR1 MNHEY and CDR2 SVGAGI. The CDR3 totals 13 residues. CDR3: CASRRGQDYEQYF. CDR3 DNA sequence: TGTGCCAGCAGACGGGGACAAGACTACGAGCAGTACTTC.

The V and J genes are TRBV7-9 and TRBJ1-1; D not certain. Germline lookup yields CDR1 SEHNR and CDR2 FQNEAQ (reference sequence). The CDR3 is 13 residues long. Trimming took 1 base from V and 1 from J, leaving 4 bases between them. In nucleotides, the CDR3 is TGTGCCAGCAGCTTAGTCCAGAACACTGAAGCTTTCTTT. Translating it yields CASSLVQNTEAFF.

The V call is TRBV7-9, the J call TRBJ2-3; D is perhaps TRBD1 (5 bases). Trimming removed 3 bases at V and 3 bases at J, with 10 bases between. CDR1 SEHNR and CDR2 FQNEAQ come from the germline V gene (reference sequence). The CDR3 runs to 14 residues. The CDR3 sequence: CASSFQGTTDTQYF. CDR3 sequence (DNA): TGTGCCAGCAGCTTTCAGGGTACGACAGATACGCAGTATTTT. The full variable domain, in which reference TRBV7-9 and TRBJ2-3 provide the parts outside the CDR3, is DTGVSQNPRHKITKRGQNVTFRCDPISEHNRLYWYRQTLGQGPEFLTYFQNEAQLEKSRLLSDRFSAERPKGSFSTLEIQRTEQGDSAMYLCASSFQGTTDTQYFGPGTRLTVL.

The rearrangement links TRBV15 to TRBJ2-3; TRBD2 matches 8 bases. This CDR3 contains 13 residues. The V gene end was trimmed by 5 bases and the J gene end by 9 bases; junction bases not matched to a gene: 7. Germline CDR1 reads LNHNV; CDR2 reads YYDKDF (reference sequence). The CDR3 region is CATSRPGGATQYF. As DNA, the CDR3 is TGTGCCACCAGCCGACCGGGGGGGGCGACGCAGTATTTT.

The rearrangement links TRBV29-1 to TRBJ2-3, with D perhaps matching TRBD1 or TRBD2 (6 bases each). This CDR3 contains 20 residues. Trimming took 6 bases from V and 2 from J, leaving 33 bases between them. In germline, CDR1 is SQVTM, CDR2 ANQGSEA. The CDR3 region has the DNA TGCAGCGTCCCGGGGGCCACACGGCCCCGGCGGGAAGTGAACACAGATACGCAGTATTTT. It yields the protein CSVPGATRPRREVNTDTQYF.

The chain uses TRBV5-6 and TRBJ2-3; 7 bases align to TRBD2. The CDR3 is made up of 15 amino acids. The germline CDR1 and CDR2 sequences are SGHDT and YYEEEE. After removal of 2 bases from V and 4 bases from J, the junction contained 7 bases not matched to a gene. The CDR3 nucleotides read TGTGCCAGCAGCTTTCGGGGTGCGGGGGCAGATACGCAGTATTTT. Its translation is CASSFRGAGADTQYF.

V usage is TRBV28 and J usage is TRBJ1-5; D remains unclear. Germline assignment: CDR1 MDHEN and CDR2 SYDVKM. CDR3 size: 14 residues. V was clipped by 2 bases and J by 5 bases, with 10 bases between them. The CDR3 spells CASSLVPSHQPQHF. In DNA, the CDR3 is TGTGCCAGCAGTTTAGTCCCCAGCCATCAGCCCCAGCATTTT. The whole variable domain, remainder taken from reference TRBV28 and TRBJ1-5, is DVKVTQSSRYLVKRTGEKVFLECVQDMDHENMFWYRQDPGLGLRLIYFSYDVKMKEKGDIPEGYSVSREKKERFSLILESASTNQTSMYLCASSLVPSHQPQHFGDGTRLSIL.

The chain has TRBV5-1 and TRBJ2-7; the match to TRBD1 covers 9 bases. V trimming: 4 bases; J trimming: 2 bases; junction bases outside the gene matches: 7. This CDR3 has 15 residues. The germline CDR1 and CDR2 sequences are SGHRS and YFSETQ. CDR3 residues: CASSPTGGFPYEQYF. CDR3 bases: TGCGCCAGCAGCCCTACAGGGGGCTTCCCCTACGAGCAGTACTTC.

The genes are TRBV27 and TRBJ2-3, with 13 nucleotides matching TRBD2. The V segment lost 5 bases and the J segment 6 bases; nucleotides outside the gene matches: 5. Germline V gene lookup returns CDR1 MNHEY and CDR2 SMNVEV (reference sequence). CDR3 size: 15 residues. DNA for the CDR3: TGTGCCAGCAGTAGACTAGCGGGAGGAAGGGATACGCAGTATTTT. Amino acids: CASSRLAGGRDTQYF.